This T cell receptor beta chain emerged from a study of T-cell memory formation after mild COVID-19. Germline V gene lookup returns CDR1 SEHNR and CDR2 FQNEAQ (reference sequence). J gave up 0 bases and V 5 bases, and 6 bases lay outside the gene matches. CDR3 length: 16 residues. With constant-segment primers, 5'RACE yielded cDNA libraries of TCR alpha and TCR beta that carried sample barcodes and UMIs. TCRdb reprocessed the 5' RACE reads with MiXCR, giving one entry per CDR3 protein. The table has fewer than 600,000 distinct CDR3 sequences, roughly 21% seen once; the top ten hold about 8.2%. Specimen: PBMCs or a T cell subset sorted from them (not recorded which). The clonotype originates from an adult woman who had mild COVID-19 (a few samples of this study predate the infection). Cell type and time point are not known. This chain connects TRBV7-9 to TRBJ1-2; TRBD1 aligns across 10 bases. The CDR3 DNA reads TGTGCCAGCAGCCAGGGACAGGGGTTGTCTAACTATGGCTACACCTTC. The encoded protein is CASSQGQGLSNYGYTF.